The clone carrying this T cell receptor (beta chain) showed up just a few times. This entry is derived from a study of CD8 T cells in ankylosing spondylitis. 5'-RACE, quantitative and with molecular barcodes, yielded the TCR beta libraries. TCRdb independently ran MiXCR on the 5' RACE reads; one entry per CDR3 protein. The sample comprises roughly 280,000 distinct CDR3 sequences, around 20% of which are singletons, and roughly 8% rests with the top ten. The receptor was derived from a male donor with ankylosing spondylitis or in good health (not recorded which). Sequences were obtained from blood, either unsorted or a sorted T cell fraction (not recorded which).

CDR3 nucleotide sequence: TGTGCCACCAGTGAAGGAGGACTAGGCACAGATACGCAGTATTTT. Amino acid sequence: CATSEGGLGTDTQYF. The J gene is TRBJ2-3, the V gene TRBV24-1; TRBD2 matches at 7 bases. The J segment lost 1 base and the V segment lost 4 bases, leaving 4 bases of the junction unmatched. CDR1 and CDR2 from the germline V gene are KGHDR and SFDVKD. This CDR3 comprises 15 residues.